The present T cell receptor beta chain was sequenced within a study of T cells after yellow fever vaccination. This CDR3 has 14 residues. Per germline, CDR1 SEHNR and CDR2 FQNEAQ (reference sequence). Trimming shortened V by 3 bases and J by 1 base, and 9 bases separated the two germline ends. Via MiXCR, TCRdb re-called the 5' RACE reads, giving one row per CDR3 protein. Among 450,000 to 600,000 distinct CDR3 sequences listed, about 17% were seen once. The receptor was derived from a man younger than 35 who received the YFV17D yellow fever vaccine. The chain recombines TRBV7-9 with TRBJ1-1, with D possibly TRBD1 on 6 matching bases. The source was PBMCs, collected less than 6 days after the first yellow fever vaccination. In DNA, the CDR3 is TGTGCCAGCAGCTTCGTGACAGGGAACACTGAAGCTTTCTTT. It translates to CASSFVTGNTEAFF. Together with reference TRBV7-9 and TRBJ1-1, the CDR3 gives the full variable domain: DTGVSQNPRHKITKRGQNVTFRCDPISEHNRLYWYRQTLGQGPEFLTYFQNEAQLEKSRLLSDRFSAERPKGSFSTLEIQRTEQGDSAMYLCASSFVTGNTEAFFGQGTRLTVV.